This T cell receptor (beta chain) was identified in a study of T cell changes during pregnancy in multiple sclerosis. Profiled with immunoSEQ multiplex PCR; TCRdb holds only in-frame clones, not every one. The profile shows 95,000 to 100,000 clones, 80% to 95% of them singletons. CDR1 is MDHEN, CDR2 SYDVKM, per germline. Trimming stripped 7 bases from V and 0 bases from J, with 7 bases between. This CDR3 comprises 14 residues. This material consisted of peripheral blood, taken in the second trimester of pregnancy. This TCR was sampled from a female donor with multiple sclerosis, enrolled in a pregnancy study. V usage is TRBV28 and J usage is TRBJ2-6; D unclear. For the CDR3, the DNA is TGTGCCAGCACCCCGGGCTCTGGGGCCAACGTCCTGACTTTC. This encodes CASTPGSGANVLTF.